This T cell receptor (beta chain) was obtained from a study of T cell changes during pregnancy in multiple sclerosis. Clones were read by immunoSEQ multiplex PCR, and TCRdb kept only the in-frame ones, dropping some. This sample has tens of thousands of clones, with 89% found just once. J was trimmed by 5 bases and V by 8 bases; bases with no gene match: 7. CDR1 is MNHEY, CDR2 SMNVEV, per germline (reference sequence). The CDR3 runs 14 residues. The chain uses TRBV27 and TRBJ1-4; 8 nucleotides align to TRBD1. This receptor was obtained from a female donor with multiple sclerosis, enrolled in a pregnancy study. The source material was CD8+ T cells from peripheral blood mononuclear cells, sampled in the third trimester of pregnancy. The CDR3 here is CASQSQGGNEKLFF. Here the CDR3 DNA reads TGTGCCAGCCAGTCACAGGGGGGCAATGAAAAACTGTTTTTT.